The sequence of this T cell receptor (beta chain) was determined in a study of cytomegalovirus exposure and HLA in healthy donors. Donors counted as nominally healthy when sampled, yet unrecorded immune exposures were likely. The PCR used 60 Vbeta and 13 Jbeta primers. This table comes from immunoSEQ multiplex PCR, and its TCRdb copy is limited to in-frame clones, with some not included. The sample has about 200,000 clones, more than 60% seen once. V trimming: 7 bases; J trimming: 6 bases; junction bases outside the gene matches: 12. Germline lookup yields CDR1 LNHDA and CDR2 SQIVND (reference sequence). CDR3 length: 14 amino acids.

Sequenced input: PBMCs. The V and J genes are TRBV19 and TRBJ2-7, with 7 bases aligning to TRBD1. The sequence was collected from a man aged 50-59 years in good health and CMV-seronegative. Here the CDR3 DNA reads TGTGCCAGTAACAGGGGACCCCTGGTTCCCGAGCAGTACTTC. Residues: CASNRGPLVPEQYF.